The clone carrying this T cell receptor (beta chain) was seen at least ten times. V lost 2 bases, J lost 0 bases, and 10 bases lay in between. The CDR3 contains 15 residues. The germline V gene has CDR1 LGHNA and CDR2 YNFKEQ. The data originate from a study of blood T cells in healthy people across ages. Then a second PCR, running roughly 7 to 11 cycles, was carried out with a sample-barcoded 5' primer and a J-beta primer mix. MiXCR, run by TCRdb on the 5' RACE reads, gives a single entry per CDR3 protein. Of fewer than 1,000,000 distinct CDR3 sequences listed, about 46% are singletons. This receptor was obtained from a man older than 75 in good health. The specimen sequenced was blood. The chain combines TRBV4-2 with TRBJ1-2, with D possibly matching TRBD1 (5 bases). In nucleotides, the CDR3 is TGTGCCAGCAGCCAAACACAGGAAGCTAACTATGGCTACACCTTC. It specifies CASSQTQEANYGYTF.